These 14 T cell receptor beta chains share one sample of origin, sequenced in a study of post-analysis software for immune sequencing data. General observations from the study: Compared with controls, patients had more of about five TRBV segments, including TRBV5-6, TRBV5-1 and TRBV20-1.

Included in the TCR beta cDNA libraries were unique molecular identifiers. TCRdb re-called the PCR reads with MiXCR, one entry per CDR3 protein. The sample includes roughly 540,000 distinct CDR3 sequences, under 40% of them seen just once. These receptors lack a known antigen. The sequenced sample consisted of blood. Receptors originate from a girl aged 2-17 years with multiple sclerosis.

This rearrangement joins TRBV5-1 to TRBJ2-4; D is ambiguous. With 0 bases removed from V and 1 base from J, the gap between germline ends came to 11 bases. CDR1 and CDR2 (germline): SGHRS, YFSETQ. This CDR3 spans 16 amino acids. The CDR3 nucleotides read TGCGCCAGCAGCTTGGCCCCGTCTGCGGCCAAAAACATTCAGTACTTC. This sequence encodes CASSLAPSAAKNIQYF. The variable domain in full, completed from reference TRBV5-1 and TRBJ2-4, reads KAGVTQTPRYLIKTRGQQVTLSCSPISGHRSVSWYQQTPGQGLQFLFEYFSETQRNKGNFPGRFSGRQFSNSRSEMNVSTLELGDSALYLCASSLAPSAAKNIQYFGAGTRLSVL.

The chain uses TRBV7-9 and TRBJ2-4; no clear D gene. The better agreement between TRBJ2-7 and the DNA end casts doubt on the J call. This CDR3 is built from 13 residues. The germline gives CDR1 SEHNR, CDR2 FQNEAQ (reference sequence). CDR3: CASSLSEAYEQYF. CDR3 DNA sequence: TGTGCCAGCAGCTTATCAGAGGCCTACGAGCAGTACTTC.

This clonotype was detected a few times. The J gene is TRBJ2-7, the V gene TRBV27; D unclear. Trimming removed 5 bases at V and 0 bases at J, with 8 bases between. The germline V gene has CDR1 MNHEY and CDR2 SMNVEV (reference sequence). There are 13 residues in the CDR3. The CDR3 loop is CASSNTVSYEQYF. In nucleotides, the CDR3 is TGTGCCAGCAGTAACACAGTCTCCTACGAGCAGTACTTC.

This chain connects TRBV5-1 to TRBJ2-5; D is tentatively TRBD1 or TRBD2 (6 bases each). Trimming removed 5 bases at V and 4 bases at J, with 12 bases between. The CDR3 runs 13 residues. Germline V CDR1 and CDR2: SGHRS, YFSETQ. The CDR3 sequence is CASSPGASETQYF. The CDR3 DNA reads TGCGCCAGCAGTCCGGGGGCCTCAGAGACCCAGTACTTC.

The V and J genes are TRBV6-5 and TRBJ2-1; 11 nucleotides match TRBD1. The length of the CDR3 is 17 residues. J gave up 1 base and V 2 bases, and 4 bases lay outside the gene matches. Germline CDR1 reads MNHEY; CDR2 reads SVGAGI. The CDR3 here is CASSYGTGGYSYNEQFF. The CDR3 nucleotides are TGTGCCAGCAGTTACGGGACAGGGGGTTATTCCTACAATGAGCAGTTCTTC.

Only a few counts were recorded for this clonotype. The V call is TRBV12-3 or TRBV12-4, the J call TRBJ1-2, with D tentatively TRBD1 (5 bases). The CDR3 totals 13 residues. V gave up 6 bases and J gave up 2 bases, with 10 bases separating them. CDR3 amino acids: CASSSGANYGYTF. CDR3 DNA: TGTGCCAGCAGCTCTGGGGCGAACTATGGCTACACCTTC.

The chain links TRBV7-2 to TRBJ2-1; 7 positions agree with TRBD2. The CDR3 extends over 15 amino acids. Germline V gene data show CDR1 as SGHTA and CDR2 as FQGNSA. V gave up 6 bases and J gave up 4 bases; unmatched junction bases: 9. In DNA, the CDR3 is TGTGCCAGCAGTAGAAGCGGGGACTCGTACAATGAGCAGTTCTTC. Encoded protein: CASSRSGDSYNEQFF.

This clonotype was seen ten or more times. This sequence joins TRBV7-2 and TRBJ2-4, with D unresolved. V shed 1 base and J shed 0 bases, with 16 bases lying between them. In germline, CDR1 is SGHTA, CDR2 FQGNSA. This CDR3 has 18 amino acids. CDR3 nucleotide sequence: TGTGCCAGCAGCTTAGACCCCCCGTGGAGCCTAGCCAAAAACATTCAGTACTTC. This encodes CASSLDPPWSLAKNIQYF.

This clonotype showed up just a few times. The chain combines TRBV7-6 with TRBJ2-3; D uncertain. CDR1 is SGHVS, CDR2 FNYEAQ, per germline. The CDR3 has 15 residues. V lost 5 bases and J 1 base, leaving 13 bases between the germline ends. As DNA, the CDR3 is TGTGCCAGCAGCCCAAAGAGTCTCGGCACAGATACGCAGTATTTT. Translating gives CASSPKSLGTDTQYF.

This clonotype was seen a handful of times. This sequence joins TRBV12-3 or TRBV12-4 and TRBJ1-1; D ambiguous. The germline V and J ends were trimmed by 4 bases and 2 bases, with 11 bases remaining between them. The CDR3 consists of 14 residues. CDR3 DNA sequence: TGTGCCAGCAGTTACCAAAGGCCCAACACTGAAGCTTTCTTT. This codes for CASSYQRPNTEAFF.

The count of this clonotype is one. This chain joins TRBV15 and TRBJ2-2, with 10 bases fitting TRBD1. V dropped 5 bases and J dropped 4; count of bases not matched to a gene: 10. The CDR3 covers 17 residues. Germline CDR1 reads LNHNV; CDR2 reads YYDKDF (reference sequence). The CDR3 bases are TGTGCCACCAGCCGGAAGACAGGGGGCGGTGGCACCGGGGAGCTGTTTTTT. Protein: CATSRKTGGGGTGELFF.

The gene calls are TRBV28 and TRBJ2-5, with D hard to call. The CDR3 covers 11 residues. Germline V lookup: CDR1 MDHEN, CDR2 SYDVKM. Trimming took 5 bases from V and 6 from J, leaving 7 bases between them. CDR3 bases: TGTGCCAGCAGTGGCCAGCAGACCCAGTACTTC. This sequence encodes CASSGQQTQYF.

This chain uses TRBV5-4 with TRBJ2-5, with 7 bases matching TRBD2. With V trimmed by 5 bases and J by 5 bases, 9 bases remained unmatched. Looked up from germline, CDR1 is SGHNT and CDR2 is YYREEE (reference sequence). The CDR3 is made up of 14 amino acids. The CDR3 coding sequence is TGTGCCAGCAGTTCGGCGGGGAGGGATGAGACCCAGTACTTC. Protein: CASSSAGRDETQYF.

This rearrangement joins TRBV6-1 to TRBJ2-1; TRBD1 might be the D (6 bases). V lost 4 bases and J lost 0, with 19 bases in between. CDR1 MNHNS and CDR2 SASEGT come from the germline V gene. This CDR3 contains 18 residues. CDR3 bases: TGTGCCAGCAGTGGGCAGGGGCGCTCCGAAAGCTCCTACAATGAGCAGTTCTTC. Protein sequence: CASSGQGRSESSYNEQFF.